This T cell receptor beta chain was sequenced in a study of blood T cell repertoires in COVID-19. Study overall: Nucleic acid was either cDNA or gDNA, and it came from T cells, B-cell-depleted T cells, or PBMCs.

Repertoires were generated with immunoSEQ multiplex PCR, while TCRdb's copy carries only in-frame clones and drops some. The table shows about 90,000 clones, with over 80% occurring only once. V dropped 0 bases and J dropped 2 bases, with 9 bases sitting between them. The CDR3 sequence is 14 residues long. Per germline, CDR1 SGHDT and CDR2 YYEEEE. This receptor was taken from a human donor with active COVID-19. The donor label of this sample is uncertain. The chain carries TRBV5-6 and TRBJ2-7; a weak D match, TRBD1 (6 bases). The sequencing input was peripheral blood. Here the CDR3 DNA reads TGTGCCAGCAGCTTGGACAGGGAAACCTACGAGCAGTACTTC. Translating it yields CASSLDRETYEQYF.